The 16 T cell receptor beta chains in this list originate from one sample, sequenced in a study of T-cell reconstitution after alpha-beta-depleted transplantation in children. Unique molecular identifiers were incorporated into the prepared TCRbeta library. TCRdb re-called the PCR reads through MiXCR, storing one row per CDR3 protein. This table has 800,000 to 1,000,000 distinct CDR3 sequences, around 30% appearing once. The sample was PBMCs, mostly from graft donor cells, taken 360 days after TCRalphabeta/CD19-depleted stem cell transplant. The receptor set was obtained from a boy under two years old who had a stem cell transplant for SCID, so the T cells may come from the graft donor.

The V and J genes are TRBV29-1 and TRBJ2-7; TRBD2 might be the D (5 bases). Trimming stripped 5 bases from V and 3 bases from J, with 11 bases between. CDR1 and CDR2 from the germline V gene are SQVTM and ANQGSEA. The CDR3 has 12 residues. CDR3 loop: CSVRAGGYEQYF. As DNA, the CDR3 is TGCAGCGTTAGGGCAGGAGGCTACGAGCAGTACTTC.

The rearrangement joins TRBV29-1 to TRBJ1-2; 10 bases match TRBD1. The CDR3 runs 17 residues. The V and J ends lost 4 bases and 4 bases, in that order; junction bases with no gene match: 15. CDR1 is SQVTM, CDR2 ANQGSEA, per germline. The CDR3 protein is CSVVRQGAPPLGYGYTF. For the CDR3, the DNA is TGCAGCGTTGTGCGACAGGGGGCCCCACCCCTGGGCTATGGCTACACCTTC. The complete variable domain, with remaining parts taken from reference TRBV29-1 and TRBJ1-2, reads SAVISQKPSRDICQRGTSLTIQCQVDSQVTMMFWYRQQPGQSLTLIATANQGSEATYESGFVIDKFPISRPNLTFSTLTVSNMSPEDSSIYLCSVVRQGAPPLGYGYTFGSGTRLTVV.

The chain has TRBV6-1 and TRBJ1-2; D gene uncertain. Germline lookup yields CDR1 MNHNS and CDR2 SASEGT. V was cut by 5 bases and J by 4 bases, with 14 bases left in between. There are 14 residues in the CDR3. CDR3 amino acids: CASSPPGTPYGYTF. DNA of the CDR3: TGTGCCAGCAGTCCACCTGGTACCCCCTATGGCTACACCTTC.

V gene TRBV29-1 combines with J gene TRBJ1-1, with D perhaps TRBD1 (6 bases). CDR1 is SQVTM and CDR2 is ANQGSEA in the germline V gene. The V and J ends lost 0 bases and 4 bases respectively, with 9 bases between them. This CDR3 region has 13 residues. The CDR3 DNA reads TGCAGCGTTGAAGAAGGGGGGCTCACTGAAGCTTTCTTT. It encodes CSVEEGGLTEAFF.

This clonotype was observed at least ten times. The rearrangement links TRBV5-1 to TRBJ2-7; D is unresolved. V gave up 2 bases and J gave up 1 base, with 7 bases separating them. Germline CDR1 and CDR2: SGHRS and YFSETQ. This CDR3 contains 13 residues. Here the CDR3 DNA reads TGCGCCAGCAGCTTTGCACTTTCCTACGAGCAGTACTTC. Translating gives CASSFALSYEQYF.

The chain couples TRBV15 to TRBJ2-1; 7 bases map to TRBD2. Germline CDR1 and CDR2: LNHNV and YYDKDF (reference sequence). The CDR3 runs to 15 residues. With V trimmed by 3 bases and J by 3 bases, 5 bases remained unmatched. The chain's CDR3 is CATSRVRGDYNEQFF. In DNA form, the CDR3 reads TGTGCCACCAGCAGGGTACGGGGGGACTACAATGAGCAGTTCTTC.

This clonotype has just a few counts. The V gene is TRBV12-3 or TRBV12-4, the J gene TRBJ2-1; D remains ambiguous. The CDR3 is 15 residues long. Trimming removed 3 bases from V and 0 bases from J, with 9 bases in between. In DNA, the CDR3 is TGTGCCAGCAGTTTGGTAAGGGCCTCCTACAATGAGCAGTTCTTC. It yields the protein CASSLVRASYNEQFF.

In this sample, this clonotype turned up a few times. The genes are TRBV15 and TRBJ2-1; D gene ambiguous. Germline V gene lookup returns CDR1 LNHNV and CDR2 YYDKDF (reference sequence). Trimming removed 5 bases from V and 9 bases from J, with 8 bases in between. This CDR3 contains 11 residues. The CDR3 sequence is CATSRVGEQFF. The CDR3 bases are TGTGCCACCAGCCGCGTTGGTGAGCAGTTCTTC.

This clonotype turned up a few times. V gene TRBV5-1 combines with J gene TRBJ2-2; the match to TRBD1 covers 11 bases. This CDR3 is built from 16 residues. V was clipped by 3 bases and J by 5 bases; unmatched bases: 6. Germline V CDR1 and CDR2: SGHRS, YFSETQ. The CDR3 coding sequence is TGCGCCAGCAGCTCGGACAGGGGGCTCTCAACCGGGGAGCTGTTTTTT. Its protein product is CASSSDRGLSTGELFF.

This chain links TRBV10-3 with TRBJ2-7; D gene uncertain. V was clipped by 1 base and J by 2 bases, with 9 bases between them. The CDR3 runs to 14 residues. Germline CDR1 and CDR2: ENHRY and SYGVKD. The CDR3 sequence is CAISEFRRPYEQYF. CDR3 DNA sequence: TGTGCCATCAGTGAGTTTAGACGCCCCTACGAGCAGTACTTC.

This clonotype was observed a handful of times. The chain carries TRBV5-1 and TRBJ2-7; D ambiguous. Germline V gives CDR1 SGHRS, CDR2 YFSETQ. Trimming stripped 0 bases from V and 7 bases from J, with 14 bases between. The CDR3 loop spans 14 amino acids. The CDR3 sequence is CASSLVVRPGEQYF. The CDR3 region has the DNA TGCGCCAGCAGCTTGGTTGTCCGGCCTGGTGAGCAGTACTTC.

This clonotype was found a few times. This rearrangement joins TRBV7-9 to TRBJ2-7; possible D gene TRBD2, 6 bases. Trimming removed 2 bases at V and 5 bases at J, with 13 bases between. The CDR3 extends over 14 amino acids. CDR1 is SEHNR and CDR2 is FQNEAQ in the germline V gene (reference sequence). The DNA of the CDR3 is TGTGCCAGCAGCTTAAGGAGGGGAGTTGACGAGCAGTACTTC. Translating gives CASSLRRGVDEQYF.

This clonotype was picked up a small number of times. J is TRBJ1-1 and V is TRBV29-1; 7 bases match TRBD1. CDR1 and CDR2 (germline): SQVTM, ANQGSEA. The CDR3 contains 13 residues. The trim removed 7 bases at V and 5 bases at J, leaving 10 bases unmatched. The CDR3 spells CSAEGRGHTEAFF. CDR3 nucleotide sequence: TGCAGCGCTGAGGGTAGGGGGCATACTGAAGCTTTCTTT.

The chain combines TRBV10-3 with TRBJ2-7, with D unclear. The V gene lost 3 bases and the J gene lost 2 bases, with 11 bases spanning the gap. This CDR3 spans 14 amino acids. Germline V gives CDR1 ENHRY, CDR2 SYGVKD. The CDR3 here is CAISERPAPYEQYF. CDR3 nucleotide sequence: TGTGCCATCAGTGAACGACCGGCCCCCTACGAGCAGTACTTC.

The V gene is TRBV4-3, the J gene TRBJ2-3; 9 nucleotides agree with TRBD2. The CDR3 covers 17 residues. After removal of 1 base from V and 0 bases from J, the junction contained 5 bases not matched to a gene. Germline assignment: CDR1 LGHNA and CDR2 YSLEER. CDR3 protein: CASSQGISGGSTDTQYF. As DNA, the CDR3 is TGCGCCAGCAGCCAAGGGATTAGCGGGGGTAGCACAGATACGCAGTATTTT.

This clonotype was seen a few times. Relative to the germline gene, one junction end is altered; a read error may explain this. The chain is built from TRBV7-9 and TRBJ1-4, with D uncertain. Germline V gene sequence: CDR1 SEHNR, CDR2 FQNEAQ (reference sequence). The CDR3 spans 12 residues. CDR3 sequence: CASSLDNGKLFF. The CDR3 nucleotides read TGTGCCAGCAGCTTAGACAATGGAAAACTGTTTTTT.